These 6 T cell receptor beta chains were all obtained from the same sample, sequenced in a study of T cell changes during pregnancy in multiple sclerosis. Repertoires were generated with immunoSEQ multiplex PCR, while TCRdb's copy carries only in-frame clones and drops some. The data hold about 100,000 clones, with around 93% observed a single time. The sample consisted of peripheral blood, taken after pregnancy. The receptor source for this set is a female donor with multiple sclerosis, enrolled in a pregnancy study.

The rearrangement uses TRBV6-1 and TRBJ1-4; perhaps TRBD1 as D (6 bases). Germline loops: CDR1 MNHNS, CDR2 SASEGT. The V end lost 6 bases, the J end lost 4 bases, and 9 bases lay between the germline ends. This CDR3 is built from 13 residues. The CDR3 is CASRRDNNEKLFF. DNA for the CDR3: TGTGCCAGCAGACGGGACAATAATGAAAAACTGTTTTTT.

The chain has TRBV7-7 and TRBJ2-3; the D gene is possibly TRBD2 (5 bases). The CDR3 totals 14 residues. Per the germline V gene, CDR1 is SSHAT and CDR2 is FNYEAQ (reference sequence). V lost 5 bases and J lost 0, with 9 bases in between. The CDR3 region has the DNA TGTGCCAGCAGCCCGGGGTTTAGCACAGATACGCAGTATTTT. This sequence encodes CASSPGFSTDTQYF.

Written as DNA, the CDR3 is TGTGCCAGCAGCCCCCCGACAGGGAACTATGGCTACACCTTC. Encoded protein: CASSPPTGNYGYTF. The chain joins TRBV5-4 to TRBJ1-2; 7 bases line up with TRBD1. With 4 bases clipped from V and 2 bases from J, the junction kept 5 bases outside the gene matches. CDR1 is SGHNT and CDR2 is YYREEE in the germline V gene (reference sequence). CDR3 length: 14 residues.

V gene TRBV7-9 combines with J gene TRBJ2-1; 7 nucleotides line up with TRBD2. The germline V gene encodes CDR1 SEHNR and CDR2 FQNEAQ (reference sequence). The CDR3 has 14 amino acids. The ends lost 4 bases at V and 0 bases at J; junction bases unmatched: 0. CDR3 nucleotide sequence: TGTGCCAGCAGCTGGGAGGGCTCCTACAATGAGCAGTTCTTC. Protein: CASSWEGSYNEQFF.

This chain uses TRBV6-1 with TRBJ2-6; the match to TRBD1 covers 10 bases. Germline V gene sequence: CDR1 MNHNS, CDR2 SASEGT. The CDR3 has 21 amino acids. J lost 0 bases, V lost 6 bases, and 17 bases had no gene match. The CDR3 protein is CASRELRSRDRGTSGANVLTF. The CDR3 DNA is TGTGCCAGCAGAGAACTACGGTCCCGGGACAGGGGAACCTCTGGGGCCAACGTCCTGACTTTC.

The CDR3 DNA reads as TGTGCCAGCAGTTTGCGGGGTGAAGCTTTCTTT. It encodes CASSLRGEAFF. The gene calls are TRBV28 and TRBJ1-1, with D unclear. This CDR3 has 11 amino acids. The germline V gene encodes CDR1 MDHEN and CDR2 SYDVKM. The V end was cut by 3 bases, the J end by 7 bases, with 6 bases between.